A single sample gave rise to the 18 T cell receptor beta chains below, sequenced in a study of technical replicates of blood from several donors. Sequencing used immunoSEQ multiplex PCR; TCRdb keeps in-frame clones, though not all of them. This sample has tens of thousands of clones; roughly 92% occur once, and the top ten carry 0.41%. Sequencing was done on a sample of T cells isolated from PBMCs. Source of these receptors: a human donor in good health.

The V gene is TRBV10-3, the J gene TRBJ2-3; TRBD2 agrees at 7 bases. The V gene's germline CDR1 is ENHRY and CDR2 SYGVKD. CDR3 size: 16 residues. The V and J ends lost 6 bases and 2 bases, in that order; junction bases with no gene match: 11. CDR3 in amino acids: CAISPEAAGYTDTQYF. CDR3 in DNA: TGTGCCATCAGCCCCGAGGCAGCGGGGTACACAGATACGCAGTATTTT.

CDR3 residues: CASGLRGETQYF. CDR3 nucleotide sequence: TGTGCTAGTGGTTTGCGAGGGGAGACCCAGTACTTC. This chain links TRBV12-5 with TRBJ2-5, with TRBD2 as a possible D gene (5 bases). V gave up 2 bases and J gave up 5 bases, with 6 bases separating them. The CDR3 covers 12 residues. Germline CDR1 and CDR2: LGHNT and FRNRAP.

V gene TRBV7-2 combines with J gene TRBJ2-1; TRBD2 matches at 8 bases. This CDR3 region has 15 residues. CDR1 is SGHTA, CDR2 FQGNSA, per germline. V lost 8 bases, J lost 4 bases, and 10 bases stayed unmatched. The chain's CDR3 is CASGYLTSEYNEQFF. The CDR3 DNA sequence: TGTGCCAGCGGATATTTGACTAGCGAGTACAATGAGCAGTTCTTC. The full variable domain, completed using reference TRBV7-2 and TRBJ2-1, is GAGVSQSPSNKVTEKGKDVELRCDPISGHTALYWYRQSLGQGLEFLIYFQGNSAPDKSGLPSDRFSAERTGGSVSTLTIQRTQQEDSAVYLCASGYLTSEYNEQFFGPGTRLTVL.

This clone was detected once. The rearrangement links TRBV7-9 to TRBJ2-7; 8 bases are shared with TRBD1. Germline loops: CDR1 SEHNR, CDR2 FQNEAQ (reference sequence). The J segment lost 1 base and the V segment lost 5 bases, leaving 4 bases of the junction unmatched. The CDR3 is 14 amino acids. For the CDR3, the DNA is TGTGCCAGCAGCCCGGACAGGGCATCCTACGAGCAGTACTTC. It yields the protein CASSPDRASYEQYF. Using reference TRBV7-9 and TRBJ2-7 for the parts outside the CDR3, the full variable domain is DTGVSQNPRHKITKRGQNVTFRCDPISEHNRLYWYRQTLGQGPEFLTYFQNEAQLEKSRLLSDRFSAERPKGSFSTLEIQRTEQGDSAMYLCASSPDRASYEQYFGPGTRLTVT.

The CDR3 sequence is CASSLGSGLNTEAFF. CDR3 DNA: TGTGCCAGCAGCTTAGGAAGCGGACTGAACACTGAAGCTTTCTTT. This chain links TRBV7-9 with TRBJ1-1; no definite D call. This CDR3 has 15 residues. V shed 1 base and J shed 0 bases, with 9 bases lying between them. Germline assignment: CDR1 SEHNR and CDR2 FQNEAQ (reference sequence).

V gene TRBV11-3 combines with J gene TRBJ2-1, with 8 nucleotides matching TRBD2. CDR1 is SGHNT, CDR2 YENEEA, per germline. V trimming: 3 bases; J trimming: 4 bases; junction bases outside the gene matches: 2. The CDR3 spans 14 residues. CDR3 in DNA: TGTGCCAGCAGCTTGACTAGCGCATACAATGAGCAGTTCTTC. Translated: CASSLTSAYNEQFF.

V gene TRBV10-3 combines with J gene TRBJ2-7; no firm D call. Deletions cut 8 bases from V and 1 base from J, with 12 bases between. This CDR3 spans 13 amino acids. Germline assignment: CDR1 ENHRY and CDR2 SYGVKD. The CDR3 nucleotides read TGTGCCATCCTTAACTCCGGGTCCTACGAGCAGTACTTC. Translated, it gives CAILNSGSYEQYF.

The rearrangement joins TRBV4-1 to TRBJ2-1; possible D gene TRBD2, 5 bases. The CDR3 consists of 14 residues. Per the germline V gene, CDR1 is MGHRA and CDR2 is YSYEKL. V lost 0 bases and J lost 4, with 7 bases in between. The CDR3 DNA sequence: TGCGCCAGCAGCCAAGATAGGAGGTACAATGAGCAGTTCTTC. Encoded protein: CASSQDRRYNEQFF.

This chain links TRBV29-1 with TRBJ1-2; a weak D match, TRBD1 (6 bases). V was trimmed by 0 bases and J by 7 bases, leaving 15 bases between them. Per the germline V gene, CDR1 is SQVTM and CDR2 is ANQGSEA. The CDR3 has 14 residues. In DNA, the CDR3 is TGCAGCGTTGAAGAGCCCCACAGGGAGTTTGGCTACACCTTC. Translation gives CSVEEPHREFGYTF.

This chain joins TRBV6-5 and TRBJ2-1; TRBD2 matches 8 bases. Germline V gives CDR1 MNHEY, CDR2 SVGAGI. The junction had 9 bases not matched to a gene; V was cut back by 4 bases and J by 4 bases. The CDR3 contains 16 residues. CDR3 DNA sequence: TGTGCCAGCAGTTCTACTAGCGCGGGGGGTTACAATGAGCAGTTCTTC. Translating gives CASSSTSAGGYNEQFF.

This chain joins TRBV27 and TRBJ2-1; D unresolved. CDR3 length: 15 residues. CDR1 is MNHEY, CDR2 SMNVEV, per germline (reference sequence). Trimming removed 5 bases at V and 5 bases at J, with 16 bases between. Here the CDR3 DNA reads TGTGCCAGCAGTCCCCCAGCATGGGCTAACAATGAGCAGTTCTTC. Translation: CASSPPAWANNEQFF.

As DNA, the CDR3 is TGTGCCAGCGCAACAGGGAACACCGGGGAGCTGTTTTTT. Translating gives CASATGNTGELFF. The chain has TRBV7-2 and TRBJ2-2, with D perhaps TRBD1 (5 bases). The CDR3 length is 13 residues. V dropped 8 bases and J dropped 1 base, with 8 bases sitting between them. Per germline, CDR1 SGHTA and CDR2 FQGNSA.

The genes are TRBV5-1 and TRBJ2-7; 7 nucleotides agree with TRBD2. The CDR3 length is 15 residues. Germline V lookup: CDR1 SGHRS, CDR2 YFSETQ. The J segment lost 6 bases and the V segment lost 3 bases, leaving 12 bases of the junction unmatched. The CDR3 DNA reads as TGCGCCAGCAGCTCCGAGGGAGGGGCGGTCTCCGAGCAGTACTTC. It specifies CASSSEGGAVSEQYF. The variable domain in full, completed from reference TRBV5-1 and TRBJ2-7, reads KAGVTQTPRYLIKTRGQQVTLSCSPISGHRSVSWYQQTPGQGLQFLFEYFSETQRNKGNFPGRFSGRQFSNSRSEMNVSTLELGDSALYLCASSSEGGAVSEQYFGPGTRLTVT.

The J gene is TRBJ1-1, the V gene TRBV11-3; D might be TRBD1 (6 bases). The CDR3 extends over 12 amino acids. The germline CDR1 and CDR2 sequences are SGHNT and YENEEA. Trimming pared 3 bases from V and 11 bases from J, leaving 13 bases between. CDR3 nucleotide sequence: TGTGCCAGCAGCTTTCAACAGGGCAGGGCTTTCTTT. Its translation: CASSFQQGRAFF.

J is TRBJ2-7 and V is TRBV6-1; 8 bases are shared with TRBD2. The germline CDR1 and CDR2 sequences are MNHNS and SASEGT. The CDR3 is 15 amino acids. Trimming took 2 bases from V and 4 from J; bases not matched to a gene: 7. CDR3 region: CASSEWGAGVYEQYF. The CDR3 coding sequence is TGTGCCAGCAGTGAATGGGGAGCGGGAGTGTACGAGCAGTACTTC.

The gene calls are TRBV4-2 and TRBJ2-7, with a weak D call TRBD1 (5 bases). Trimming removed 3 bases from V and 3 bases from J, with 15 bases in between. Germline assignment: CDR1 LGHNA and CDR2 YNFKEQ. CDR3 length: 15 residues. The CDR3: CASSQAIDRDYEQYF. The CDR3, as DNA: TGTGCCAGCAGCCAGGCAATCGACAGAGACTACGAGCAGTACTTC.

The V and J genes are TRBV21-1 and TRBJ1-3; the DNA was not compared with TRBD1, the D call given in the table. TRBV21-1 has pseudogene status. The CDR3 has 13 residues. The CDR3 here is CASGKDREDTIYF. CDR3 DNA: TGTGCCAGCGGAAAAGACAGGGAAGACACCATATATTTT.

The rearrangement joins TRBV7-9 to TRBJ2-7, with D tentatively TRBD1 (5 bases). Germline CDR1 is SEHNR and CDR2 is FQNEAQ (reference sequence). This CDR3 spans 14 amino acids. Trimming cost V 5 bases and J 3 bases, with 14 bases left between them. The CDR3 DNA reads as TGTGCCAGCAGCCTCCTGACAGCGAGCTACGAGCAGTACTTC. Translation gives CASSLLTASYEQYF.